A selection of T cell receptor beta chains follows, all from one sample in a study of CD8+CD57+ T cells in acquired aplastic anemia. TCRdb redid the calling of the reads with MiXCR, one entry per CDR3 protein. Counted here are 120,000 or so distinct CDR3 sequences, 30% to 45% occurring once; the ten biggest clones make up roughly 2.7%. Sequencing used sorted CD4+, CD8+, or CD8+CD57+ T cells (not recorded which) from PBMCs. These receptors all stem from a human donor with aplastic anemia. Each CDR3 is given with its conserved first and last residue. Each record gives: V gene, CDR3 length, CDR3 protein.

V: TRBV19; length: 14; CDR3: CASSSDRGRDTQYF
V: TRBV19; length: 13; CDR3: CASSMGGDYGYTF
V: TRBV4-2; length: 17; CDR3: CASSPGDRGLEHEKLFF
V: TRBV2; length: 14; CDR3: CASSEAEEVGELFF
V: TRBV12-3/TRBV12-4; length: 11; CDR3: CASTIQDTQYF
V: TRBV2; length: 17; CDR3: CASSVVRGGRSTDTQYF
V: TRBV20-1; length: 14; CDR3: CSALSLAGVPEQYF
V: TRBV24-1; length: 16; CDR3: CATSDPRTTGGYSQYF
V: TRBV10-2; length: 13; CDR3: CASSADRGRGYTF
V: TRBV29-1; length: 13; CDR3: CSVQETSTDTQYF
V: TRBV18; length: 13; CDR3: CASSPTGLDGYTF
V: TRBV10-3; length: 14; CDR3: CAISESRKGEGYTF
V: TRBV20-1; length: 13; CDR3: CSASWQSNYGYTF
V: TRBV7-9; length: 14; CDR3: CASSLEQPWRSLHF
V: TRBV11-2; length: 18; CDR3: CASSLNPTWRGGLDTQYF
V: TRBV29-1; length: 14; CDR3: CSVEDRLGYYGYTF
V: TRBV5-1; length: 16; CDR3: CASSLGTGGQIYGYTF
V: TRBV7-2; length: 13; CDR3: CASRYYSNDEQYF
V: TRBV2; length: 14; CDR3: CASSDGGAGYGYTF
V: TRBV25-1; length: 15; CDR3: CASSDLEGSTGELFF
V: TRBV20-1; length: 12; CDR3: CSARVASYEQYF
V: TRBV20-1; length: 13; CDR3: CSASLDRTHGYTF
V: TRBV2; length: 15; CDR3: CASRLRLASSYEQYF
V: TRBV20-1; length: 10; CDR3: CSASEGALYF
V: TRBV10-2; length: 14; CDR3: CASGGLAGVGEQYF
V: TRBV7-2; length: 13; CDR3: CASSGRTGYGYTF
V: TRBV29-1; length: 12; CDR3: CSVWTGANEQFF
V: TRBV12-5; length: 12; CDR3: CASGPGGNTIYF
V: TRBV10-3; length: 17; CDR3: CAIKGTGQGGMNTEAFF
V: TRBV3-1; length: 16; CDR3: CASLGSGTVANYGHTF
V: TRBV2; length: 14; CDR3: CASVLGRGSETQYF
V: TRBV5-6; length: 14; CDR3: CASSLAGKGNTIYF
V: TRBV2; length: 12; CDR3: CASSDNDNEQFF
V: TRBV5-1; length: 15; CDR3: CASSTGGTSTDTQYF
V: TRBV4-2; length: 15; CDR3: CTSSLTSGGAGEQFF
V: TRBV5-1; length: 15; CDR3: CASSWLGQIQETQYF
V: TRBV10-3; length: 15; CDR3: CAISDVGLPEDTQYF
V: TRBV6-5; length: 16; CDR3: CASSYSSDSTGNTIYF
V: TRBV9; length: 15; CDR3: CASSVDSQGGTEAFF
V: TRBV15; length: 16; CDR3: CATSGPIPGVYNEQFF
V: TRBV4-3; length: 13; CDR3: CASSHTGTQPQHF